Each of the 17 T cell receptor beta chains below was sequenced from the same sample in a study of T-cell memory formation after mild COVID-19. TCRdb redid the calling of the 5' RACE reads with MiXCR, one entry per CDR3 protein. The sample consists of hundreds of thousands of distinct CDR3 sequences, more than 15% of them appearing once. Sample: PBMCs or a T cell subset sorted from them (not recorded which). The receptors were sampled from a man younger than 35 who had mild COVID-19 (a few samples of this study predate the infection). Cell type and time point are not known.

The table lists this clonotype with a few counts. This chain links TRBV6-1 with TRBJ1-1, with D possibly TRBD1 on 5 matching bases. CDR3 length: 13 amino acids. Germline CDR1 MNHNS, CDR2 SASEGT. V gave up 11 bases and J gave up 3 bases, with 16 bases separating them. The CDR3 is CASAGARDTEAFF. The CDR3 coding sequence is TGTGCCTCCGCCGGGGCGAGGGACACTGAAGCTTTCTTT.

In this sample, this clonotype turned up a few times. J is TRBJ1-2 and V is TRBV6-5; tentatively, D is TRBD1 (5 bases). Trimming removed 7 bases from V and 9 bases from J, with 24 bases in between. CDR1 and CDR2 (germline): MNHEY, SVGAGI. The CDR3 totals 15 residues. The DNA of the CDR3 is TGTGCCAGCACCGTCCGAGGGGCAGGGACCAAAAGCTACACCTTC. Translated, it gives CASTVRGAGTKSYTF.

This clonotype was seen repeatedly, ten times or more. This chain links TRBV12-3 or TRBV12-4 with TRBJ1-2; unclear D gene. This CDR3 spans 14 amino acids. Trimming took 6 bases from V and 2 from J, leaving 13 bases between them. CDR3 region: CASSPSPNNYGYTF. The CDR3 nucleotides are TGTGCCAGCAGCCCCAGCCCAAACAACTATGGCTACACCTTC.

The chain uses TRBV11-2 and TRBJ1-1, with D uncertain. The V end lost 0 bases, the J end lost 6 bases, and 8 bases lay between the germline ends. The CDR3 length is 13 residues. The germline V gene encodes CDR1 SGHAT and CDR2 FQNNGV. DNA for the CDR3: TGTGCCAGCAGCTTAGATTTGGCATCTGAAGCTTTCTTT. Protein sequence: CASSLDLASEAFF.

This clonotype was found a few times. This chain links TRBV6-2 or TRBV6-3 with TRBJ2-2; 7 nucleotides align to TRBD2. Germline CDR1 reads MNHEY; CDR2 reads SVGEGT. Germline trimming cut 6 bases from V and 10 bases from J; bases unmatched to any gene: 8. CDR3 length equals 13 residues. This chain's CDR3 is CASRGLYFPELFF. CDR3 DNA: TGTGCCAGCAGGGGACTATATTTCCCGGAGCTGTTTTTT.

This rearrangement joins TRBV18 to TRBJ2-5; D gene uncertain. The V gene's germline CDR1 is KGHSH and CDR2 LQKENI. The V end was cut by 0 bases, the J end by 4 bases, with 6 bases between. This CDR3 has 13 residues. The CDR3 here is CASSPPSRETQYF. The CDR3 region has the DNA TGTGCCAGCTCACCACCGAGCCGAGAGACCCAGTACTTC.

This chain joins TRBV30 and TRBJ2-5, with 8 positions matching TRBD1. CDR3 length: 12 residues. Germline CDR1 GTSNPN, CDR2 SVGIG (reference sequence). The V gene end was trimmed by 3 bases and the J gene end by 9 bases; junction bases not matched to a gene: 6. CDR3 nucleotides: TGTGCCTGGAGGGGGACAGGCAAGGCCCAGTACTTC. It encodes CAWRGTGKAQYF. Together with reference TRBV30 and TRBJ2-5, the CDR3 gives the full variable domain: SQTIHQWPATLVQPVGSPLSLECTVEGTSNPNLYWYRQAAGRGLQLLFYSVGIGQISSEVPQNLSASRPQDRQFILSSKKLLLSDSGFYLCAWRGTGKAQYFGPGTRLLVL.

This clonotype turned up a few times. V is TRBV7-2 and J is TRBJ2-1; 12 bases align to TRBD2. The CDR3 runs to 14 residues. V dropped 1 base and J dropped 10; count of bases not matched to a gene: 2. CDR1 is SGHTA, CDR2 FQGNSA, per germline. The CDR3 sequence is CASSLELAGGEQFF. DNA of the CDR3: TGTGCCAGCAGCTTAGAACTAGCGGGGGGAGAGCAGTTCTTC.

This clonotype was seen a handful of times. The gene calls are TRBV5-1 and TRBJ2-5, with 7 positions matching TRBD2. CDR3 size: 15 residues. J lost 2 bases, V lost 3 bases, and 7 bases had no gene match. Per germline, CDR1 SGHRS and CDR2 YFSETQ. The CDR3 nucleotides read TGCGCCAGCAGCTCCATGGGGGGGTGGCAAGAGACCCAGTACTTC. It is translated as CASSSMGGWQETQYF.

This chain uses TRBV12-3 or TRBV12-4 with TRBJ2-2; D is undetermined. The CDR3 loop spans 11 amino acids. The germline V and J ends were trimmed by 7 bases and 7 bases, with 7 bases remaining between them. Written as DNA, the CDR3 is TGTGCCAGCAAGGAAGGCGGGGAGCTGTTTTTT. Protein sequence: CASKEGGELFF.

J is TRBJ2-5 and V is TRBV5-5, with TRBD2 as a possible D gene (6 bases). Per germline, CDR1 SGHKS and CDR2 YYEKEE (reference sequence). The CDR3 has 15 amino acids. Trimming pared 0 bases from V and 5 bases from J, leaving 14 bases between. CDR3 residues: CASSLVGGGEETQYF. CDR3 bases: TGTGCCAGCAGCTTGGTGGGTGGCGGGGAGGAGACCCAGTACTTC.

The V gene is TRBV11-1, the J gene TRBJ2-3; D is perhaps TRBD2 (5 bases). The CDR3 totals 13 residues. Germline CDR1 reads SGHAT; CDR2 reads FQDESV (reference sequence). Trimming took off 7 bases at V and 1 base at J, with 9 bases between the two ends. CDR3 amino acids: CASTLGGTDTQYF. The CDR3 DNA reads TGTGCCAGCACACTCGGGGGCACAGATACGCAGTATTTT.

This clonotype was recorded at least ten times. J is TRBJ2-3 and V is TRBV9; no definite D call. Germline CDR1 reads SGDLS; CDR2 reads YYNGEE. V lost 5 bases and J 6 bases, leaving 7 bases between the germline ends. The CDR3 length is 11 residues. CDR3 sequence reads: CASSVRDTQYF. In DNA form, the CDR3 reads TGTGCCAGCAGTGTACGGGATACGCAGTATTTT.

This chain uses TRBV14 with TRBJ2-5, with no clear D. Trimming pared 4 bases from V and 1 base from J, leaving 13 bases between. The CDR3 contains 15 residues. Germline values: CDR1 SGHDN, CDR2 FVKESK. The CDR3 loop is CASSPHSDSQETQYF. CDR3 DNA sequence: TGTGCCAGCAGCCCCCACTCGGATTCCCAAGAGACCCAGTACTTC.

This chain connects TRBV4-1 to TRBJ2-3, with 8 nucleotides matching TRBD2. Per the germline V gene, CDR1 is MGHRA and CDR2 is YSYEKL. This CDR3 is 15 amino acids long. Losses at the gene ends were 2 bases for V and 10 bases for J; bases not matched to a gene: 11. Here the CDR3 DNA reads TGCGCCAGCAGCCAACCTACGGTGAGCGGGGGTGCGCAGTATTTT. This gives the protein CASSQPTVSGGAQYF.

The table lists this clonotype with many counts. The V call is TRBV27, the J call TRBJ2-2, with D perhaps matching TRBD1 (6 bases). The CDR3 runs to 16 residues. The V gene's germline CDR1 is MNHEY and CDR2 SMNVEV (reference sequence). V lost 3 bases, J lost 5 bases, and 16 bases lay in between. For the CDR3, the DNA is TGTGCCAGCAGTTTGCCACCACAGGGAGCAACCGGGGAGCTGTTTTTT. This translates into CASSLPPQGATGELFF.

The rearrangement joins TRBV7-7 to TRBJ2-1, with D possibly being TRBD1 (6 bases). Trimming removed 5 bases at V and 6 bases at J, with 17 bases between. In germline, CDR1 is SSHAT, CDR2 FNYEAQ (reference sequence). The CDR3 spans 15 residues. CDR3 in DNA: TGTGCCAGCAGCCCAGGGGCCGTATCATTCAATGAGCAGTTCTTC. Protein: CASSPGAVSFNEQFF.